The 32 T cell receptor beta chains below were found in one sample sequenced in a study of control samples from healthy donors and cancer patients. Data came from immunoSEQ multiplex PCR; TCRdb stores just in-frame clones and leaves some out. The sample has roughly 100,000 clones, around nine tenths seen once. The sequencing input was blood. These receptors all come from a man aged 25 to 40 in good health.

V is TRBV28 and J is TRBJ1-5; D unresolved. Trimming removed 4 bases at V and 3 bases at J, with 7 bases between. CDR1 MDHEN and CDR2 SYDVKM come from the germline V gene. This CDR3 is 13 amino acids long. The CDR3 region has the DNA TGTGCCAGCAGTTCTGGGAACAATCAGCCCCAGCATTTT. Its protein is CASSSGNNQPQHF. Filled out from reference TRBV28 and TRBJ1-5, the complete variable domain reads DVKVTQSSRYLVKRTGEKVFLECVQDMDHENMFWYRQDPGLGLRLIYFSYDVKMKEKGDIPEGYSVSREKKERFSLILESASTNQTSMYLCASSSGNNQPQHFGDGTRLSIL.

The chain is built from TRBV24-1 and TRBJ1-2; no clear D gene. The CDR3 spans 14 residues. Germline loops: CDR1 KGHDR, CDR2 SFDVKD. Trimming cost V 4 bases and J 4 bases, with 12 bases left between them. CDR3 in amino acids: CATSETGRGYGYTF. The CDR3 DNA sequence: TGTGCCACCAGTGAAACCGGACGGGGCTATGGCTACACCTTC.

This chain links TRBV7-2 with TRBJ1-2; D is unresolved. V lost 5 bases, J lost 6 bases, and 10 bases lay in between. CDR3 length: 12 residues. Germline CDR1 reads SGHTA; CDR2 reads FQGNSA. CDR3 in DNA: TGTGCCAGCAGCCCCTCCGGTGATGGCTACACCTTC. Translating it yields CASSPSGDGYTF.

J is TRBJ1-3 and V is TRBV7-8, with D possibly TRBD1 on 6 matching bases. Germline V CDR1 and CDR2: SGHVS, FQNEAQ. Trimming cost V 4 bases and J 7 bases, with 14 bases left between them. CDR3 size: 14 residues. The CDR3 sequence: CASSSLGGDNTIYF. Here the CDR3 DNA reads TGTGCCAGCAGCTCTCTGGGGGGCGACAACACCATATATTTT.

This rearrangement joins TRBV27 to TRBJ2-7; D is possibly TRBD1 (6 bases). This CDR3 is 13 amino acids long. From germline, CDR1 is MNHEY and CDR2 SMNVEV (reference sequence). Trimming took off 1 base at V and 5 bases at J, with 9 bases between the two ends. This CDR3 reads CASSLLGAHEQYF. The CDR3 DNA reads as TGTGCCAGCAGTTTATTGGGGGCCCACGAGCAGTACTTC.

The rearrangement uses TRBV5-1 and TRBJ2-1, with 12 bases matching TRBD1. CDR3 length: 16 amino acids. The germline V gene encodes CDR1 SGHRS and CDR2 YFSETQ. J gave up 8 bases and V 3 bases, and 9 bases lay outside the gene matches. In DNA, the CDR3 is TGCGCCAGCAGCTCGACCGGGACAGGGGGCTGGGATGAGCAGTTCTTC. Amino acids: CASSSTGTGGWDEQFF. Combining the CDR3 with reference TRBV5-1 and TRBJ2-1 gives the whole variable domain KAGVTQTPRYLIKTRGQQVTLSCSPISGHRSVSWYQQTPGQGLQFLFEYFSETQRNKGNFPGRFSGRQFSNSRSEMNVSTLELGDSALYLCASSSTGTGGWDEQFFGPGTRLTVL.

The chain joins TRBV2 to TRBJ2-7; D may match TRBD1 or TRBD2 (5 bases each). V lost 3 bases and J 4 bases, leaving 10 bases between the germline ends. The CDR3 covers 13 residues. Germline V gene sequence: CDR1 SNHLY, CDR2 FYNNEI. The CDR3 sequence is CASSDDRLYEQYF. CDR3 coding DNA: TGTGCCAGCAGTGATGACAGACTATACGAGCAGTACTTC.

The chain links TRBV25-1 to TRBJ2-1; D possibly corresponds to TRBD2 (5 bases). This CDR3 is built from 14 residues. Trimming removed 2 bases at V and 5 bases at J, with 10 bases between. Germline V gene data show CDR1 as MGHDK and CDR2 as SYGVNS. DNA of the CDR3: TGTGCCAGCAGTGAAGGGTCGGGAAACAATGAGCAGTTCTTC. It yields the protein CASSEGSGNNEQFF.

V usage is TRBV5-6 and J usage is TRBJ2-1; no clear D. From germline, CDR1 is SGHDT and CDR2 YYEEEE. The ends were cut back, 5 bases at V and 6 bases at J, with 12 bases in the middle. CDR3 length equals 13 residues. The CDR3 bases are TGTGCCAGCAGGCCGAACAGCGTCAATGAGCAGTTCTTC. Encoded protein: CASRPNSVNEQFF.

The chain recombines TRBV28 with TRBJ1-5, with D tentatively TRBD1 (6 bases). Germline V gene lookup returns CDR1 MDHEN and CDR2 SYDVKM. The CDR3 contains 15 residues. V gave up 3 bases and J gave up 5 bases, with 14 bases separating them. The CDR3 DNA reads TGTGCCAGCAGTTTTCCAGGGGTAGGTGATCAGCCCCAGCATTTT. Translated, it gives CASSFPGVGDQPQHF.

The V call is TRBV7-2, the J call TRBJ2-3; D possibly uses TRBD1 or TRBD2 (5 bases each). Germline assignment: CDR1 SGHTA and CDR2 FQGNSA. Trimming removed 4 bases at V and 14 bases at J, with 16 bases between. The CDR3 length is 12 residues. CDR3: CASSWGPSGGYF. Written as DNA, the CDR3 is TGTGCCAGCAGCTGGGGACCGTCTGGGGGGTATTTT.

V and J are TRBV19 and TRBJ2-1; 10 nucleotides align to TRBD2. The CDR3 consists of 17 residues. The V segment lost 7 bases and the J segment 7 bases; nucleotides outside the gene matches: 16. Germline-derived CDR1 and CDR2 are LNHDA and SQIVND (reference sequence). The CDR3 is CASTPGGSGRWTNEQFF. Here the CDR3 DNA reads TGTGCCAGTACCCCCGGTGGTAGCGGGAGGTGGACGAATGAGCAGTTCTTC.

The rearrangement uses TRBV28 and TRBJ2-7; possible D gene TRBD1, 7 bases. Germline assignment: CDR1 MDHEN and CDR2 SYDVKM. V shed 6 bases and J shed 4 bases, with 19 bases lying between them. There are 15 residues in the CDR3. CDR3 sequence reads: CASSPGGTEKYEQYF. DNA for the CDR3: TGTGCCAGCAGCCCCGGCGGGACAGAGAAATACGAGCAGTACTTC. The whole variable domain, filled in from reference TRBV28 and TRBJ2-7, reads DVKVTQSSRYLVKRTGEKVFLECVQDMDHENMFWYRQDPGLGLRLIYFSYDVKMKEKGDIPEGYSVSREKKERFSLILESASTNQTSMYLCASSPGGTEKYEQYFGPGTRLTVT.

In DNA form, the CDR3 reads TGTGCCAGCAGTATCGGACAGGGTAACTATGGCTACACCTTC. Protein: CASSIGQGNYGYTF. This rearrangement joins TRBV28 to TRBJ1-2, with TRBD1 identical over 8 bases. Trimming took 5 bases from V and 1 from J; bases not matched to a gene: 3. This CDR3 spans 14 amino acids. CDR1 and CDR2 (germline): MDHEN, SYDVKM.

This rearrangement joins TRBV5-1 to TRBJ2-5; 16 positions agree with TRBD2. CDR1 SGHRS and CDR2 YFSETQ come from the germline V gene. CDR3 length: 17 amino acids. Trimming removed 4 bases from V and 3 bases from J; junction bases left unmatched: 6. The CDR3 region has the DNA TGCGCCAGCAGCCAGGGGACTAGCGGGAGGGCCGAAGAGACCCAGTACTTC. It translates to CASSQGTSGRAEETQYF.

V is TRBV2 and J is TRBJ2-5; 8 bases fit TRBD1. The CDR3 covers 14 residues. Germline V gene data show CDR1 as SNHLY and CDR2 as FYNNEI. Losses at the gene ends were 5 bases for V and 5 bases for J; bases not matched to a gene: 7. The CDR3 spells CASSQRTGWETQYF. In nucleotides, the CDR3 is TGTGCCAGCAGTCAAAGGACAGGGTGGGAGACCCAGTACTTC.

The rearrangement joins TRBV2 to TRBJ1-5; D is unclear. CDR1 is SNHLY, CDR2 FYNNEI, per germline. The CDR3 is 12 residues long. V was pared by 3 bases and J by 6 bases, with 6 bases between. CDR3 nucleotides: TGTGCCAGCAGTGACATCCCTCAGCCCCAGCATTTT. It translates to CASSDIPQPQHF.

The chain uses TRBV9 and TRBJ2-1; D possibly corresponds to TRBD1 (6 bases). This CDR3 comprises 15 residues. CDR1 is SGDLS and CDR2 is YYNGEE in the germline V gene. V was trimmed by 4 bases and J by 8 bases, leaving 19 bases between them. CDR3 bases: TGTGCCAGCAGCCCCTACTTAGGGACAAGGTATGAGCAGTTCTTC. Amino acids: CASSPYLGTRYEQFF. The full variable domain, completed using reference TRBV9 and TRBJ2-1, is DSGVTQTPKHLITATGQRVTLRCSPRSGDLSVYWYQQSLDQGLQFLIQYYNGEERAKGNILERFSAQQFPDLHSELNLSSLELGDSALYFCASSPYLGTRYEQFFGPGTRLTVL.

This clone is a singleton in its sample. The chain has TRBV25-1 and TRBJ1-2; the D gene is possibly TRBD1 (5 bases). The germline V gene has CDR1 MGHDK and CDR2 SYGVNS. V lost 1 base and J 2 bases, leaving 8 bases between the germline ends. The CDR3 is 14 residues long. CDR3 bases: TGTGCCAGCAGTGAATCAGCAGGGAACTATGGCTACACCTTC. The encoded protein is CASSESAGNYGYTF.

This chain links TRBV19 with TRBJ2-1; D could derive from TRBD1 or TRBD2 (5 bases each). This CDR3 region has 16 residues. V lost 4 bases, J lost 4 bases, and 17 bases lay in between. Per the germline V gene, CDR1 is LNHDA and CDR2 is SQIVND (reference sequence). CDR3 sequence reads: CASSTPGTTLYNEQFF. The CDR3 coding sequence is TGTGCCAGTAGTACGCCCGGGACCACTCTATACAATGAGCAGTTCTTC.

This clone has a handful of counts. The rearrangement links TRBV7-3 to TRBJ2-2; D is unresolved. CDR3 length equals 13 residues. V lost 5 bases and J lost 6, with 10 bases in between. CDR1 and CDR2 (germline): SGHTA, FQGTGA. CDR3 region: CASSQTPAGELFF. The CDR3 nucleotides read TGTGCCAGCAGCCAAACGCCAGCCGGGGAGCTGTTTTTT. The entire variable domain, with the rest obtained from reference TRBV7-3 and TRBJ2-2, is as follows: GAGVSQTPSNKVTEKGKYVELRCDPISGHTALYWYRQSLGQGPEFLIYFQGTGAADDSGLPNDRFFAVRPEGSVSTLKIQRTERGDSAVYLCASSQTPAGELFFGEGSRLTVL.

This clone was counted a single time. V is TRBV9 and J is TRBJ2-1, with 7 nucleotides matching TRBD2. Germline assignment: CDR1 SGDLS and CDR2 YYNGEE. V dropped 5 bases and J dropped 0; count of bases not matched to a gene: 11. The length of the CDR3 is 17 residues. As DNA, the CDR3 is TGTGCCAGCAGTGGTTTTAGCGGGCCGAGCTCCTACAATGAGCAGTTCTTC. Translated: CASSGFSGPSSYNEQFF.

This chain connects TRBV29-1 to TRBJ2-5; 13 bases are shared with TRBD2. Trimming removed 6 bases from V and 4 bases from J; junction bases left unmatched: 5. There are 14 residues in the CDR3. Germline CDR1 reads SQVTM; CDR2 reads ANQGSEA. CDR3 DNA: TGCAGCGTAAGGGGGACTAGCGGGATAGAGACCCAGTACTTC. This encodes CSVRGTSGIETQYF.

The gene calls are TRBV4-3 and TRBJ2-1; D is perhaps TRBD1 (6 bases). The CDR3 length is 16 residues. CDR1 LGHNA and CDR2 YSLEER come from the germline V gene. The V gene lost 5 bases and the J gene lost 0 bases, with 14 bases spanning the gap. The CDR3 DNA reads as TGCGCCAGCAGCTGGCGACAGGAGAGCTCCTACAATGAGCAGTTCTTC. This gives the protein CASSWRQESSYNEQFF.

The chain combines TRBV3-1 (or the pseudogene TRBV3-2) with TRBJ1-5; D is possibly TRBD1 (5 bases). V shed 4 bases and J shed 2 bases, with 9 bases lying between them. In germline, CDR1 is LGHDT, CDR2 YNNKEL (reference sequence). The length of the CDR3 is 14 residues. Written as DNA, the CDR3 is TGTGCCAGCAGCCGGGGGTGGGGCAATCAGCCCCAGCATTTT. It yields the protein CASSRGWGNQPQHF.

This chain connects TRBV27 to TRBJ1-4; no clear D gene. The CDR3 loop spans 13 amino acids. Germline CDR1 is MNHEY and CDR2 is SMNVEV (reference sequence). Trimming took 2 bases from V and 5 from J, leaving 6 bases between them. In DNA form, the CDR3 reads TGTGCCAGCAGTTTAACTGAGAATGAAAAACTGTTTTTT. The encoded protein is CASSLTENEKLFF. Full variable domain (outside the CDR3, taken from reference TRBV27 and TRBJ1-4): EAQVTQNPRYLITVTGKKLTVTCSQNMNHEYMSWYRQDPGLGLRQIYYSMNVEVTDKGDVPEGYKVSRKEKRNFPLILESPSPNQTSLYFCASSLTENEKLFFGSGTQLSVL.

CDR3 in DNA: TGTGCCAGCAGCTTAGTCCTGGGGACGGGCGGGAACACTGAAGCTTTCTTT. Translating it yields CASSLVLGTGGNTEAFF. This rearrangement joins TRBV7-9 to TRBJ1-1, with D possibly being TRBD1 (5 bases). This CDR3 region has 17 residues. V was shortened by 1 base and J by 1 base, with 16 bases between the two germline ends. Germline loops: CDR1 SEHNR, CDR2 FQNEAQ (reference sequence).

V is TRBV18 and J is TRBJ1-3, with 8 nucleotides matching TRBD1. Unmatched junction bases numbered 10, after V lost 3 bases and J lost 0 bases. The CDR3 runs to 18 residues. Germline V gives CDR1 KGHSH, CDR2 LQKENI. The CDR3 loop is CASSPRQGAKVSGNTIYF. CDR3 nucleotide sequence: TGTGCCAGCTCACCTCGTCAGGGGGCGAAGGTCTCTGGAAACACCATATATTTT.

V usage is TRBV2 and J usage is TRBJ2-2; TRBD2 is a possible D gene (5 bases). Germline V CDR1 and CDR2: SNHLY, FYNNEI. Trimming took off 4 bases at V and 6 bases at J, with 9 bases between the two ends. The CDR3 is 13 amino acids. CDR3 sequence: CASSGLAPGELFF. CDR3 in DNA: TGTGCCAGCAGTGGTTTAGCGCCCGGGGAGCTGTTTTTT. Together with reference TRBV2 and TRBJ2-2, the CDR3 gives the full variable domain: EPEVTQTPSHQVTQMGQEVILRCVPISNHLYFYWYRQILGQKVEFLVSFYNNEISEKSEIFDDQFSVERPDGSNFTLKIRSTKLEDSAMYFCASSGLAPGELFFGEGSRLTVL.

This chain connects TRBV29-1 to TRBJ2-7, with D possibly being TRBD2 (5 bases). This CDR3 is 14 amino acids long. In germline, CDR1 is SQVTM, CDR2 ANQGSEA. Trimming took 7 bases from V and 3 from J, leaving 19 bases between them. The CDR3 here is CSALRGFPSYEQYF. The DNA for the CDR3 is TGCAGCGCCCTTCGGGGTTTTCCTAGCTACGAGCAGTACTTC.

This rearrangement joins TRBV7-9 to TRBJ1-6; a possible D gene is TRBD1 (5 bases). The CDR3 is 15 amino acids. Per the germline V gene, CDR1 is SEHNR and CDR2 is FQNEAQ (reference sequence). With 0 bases removed from V and 7 bases from J, the gap between germline ends came to 10 bases. The CDR3 protein is CASSLATVRNSPLHF. The CDR3 DNA reads TGTGCCAGCAGCTTAGCGACAGTACGGAATTCACCCCTCCACTTT.

The chain uses TRBV19 and TRBJ2-7, with 7 bases that match TRBD1. The CDR3 runs 13 residues. The germline V gene encodes CDR1 LNHDA and CDR2 SQIVND (reference sequence). The J segment lost 6 bases and the V segment lost 5 bases, leaving 7 bases of the junction unmatched. The CDR3 loop is CASSLQGVGEQYF. DNA of the CDR3: TGTGCCAGTAGTCTCCAGGGGGTTGGCGAGCAGTACTTC.